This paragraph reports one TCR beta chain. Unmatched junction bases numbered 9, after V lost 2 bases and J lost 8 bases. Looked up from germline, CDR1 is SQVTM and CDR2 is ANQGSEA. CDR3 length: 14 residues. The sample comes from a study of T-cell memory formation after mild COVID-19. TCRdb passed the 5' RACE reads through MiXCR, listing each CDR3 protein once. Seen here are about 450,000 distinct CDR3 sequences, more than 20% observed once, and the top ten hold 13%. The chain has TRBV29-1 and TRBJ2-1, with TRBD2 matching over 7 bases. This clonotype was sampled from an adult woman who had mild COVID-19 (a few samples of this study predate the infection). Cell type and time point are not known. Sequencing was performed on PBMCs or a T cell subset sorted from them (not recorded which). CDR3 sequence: CSVELAGDLYEQFF. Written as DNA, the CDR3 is TGCAGCGTTGAACTTGCGGGAGACCTGTATGAGCAGTTCTTC.